Shown below are 27 T cell receptor beta chains from a single sample sequenced in a study of CXCR3-negative and CXCR3-positive naive CD8 T cells. Carrying UMI labels, the TRB cDNA libraries were prepared through 5' RACE. TCRdb derives one entry per CDR3 protein from the 5' RACE reads, leaving out DNA. This sample contains more than 65,000 distinct CDR3 sequences. Source material: naive CXCR3- CD8+ T cells from blood. Subset specified: CD45RO-CCR7+CD27+CD95- naive CD8+ T cells lacking CXCR3 (TNR3-). The receptors derive from a human donor in good health. Some clones in this sample may be carry-over from other donors' samples.

This rearrangement joins TRBV15 to TRBJ2-1; the D gene TCRdb calls, TRBD1, cannot be checked with no DNA. The CDR3 is 13 residues long. Germline CDR1 and CDR2: LNHNV and YYDKDF (reference sequence). The CDR3 loop is CATSRPGGDEQFF.

The gene calls are TRBV29-1 and TRBJ1-1. Germline loops: CDR1 SQVTM, CDR2 ANQGSEA. There are 13 residues in the CDR3. The CDR3 loop is CSVPGPGNTEAFF.

The chain combines TRBV7-8 with TRBJ1-2; the TRBD1 assignment by TCRdb is unverifiable without DNA. This CDR3 has 14 residues. In germline, CDR1 is SGHVS, CDR2 FQNEAQ. This CDR3 is CASSATGTGYGYTF.

J is TRBJ1-4 and V is TRBV19; TCRdb proposes TRBD1, but this gene call is untestable without DNA. The CDR3 is 14 residues long. In germline, CDR1 is LNHDA, CDR2 SQIVND (reference sequence). The CDR3 sequence is CASSYRGTNEKLFF.

The chain employs TRBV14 and TRBJ2-7; TCRdb picks TRBD2, but there is no DNA to check that call. This CDR3 has 15 amino acids. From germline, CDR1 is SGHDN and CDR2 FVKESK. CDR3 region: CASSQGTHRTYEQYF.

The V and J genes are TRBV15 and TRBJ2-1; TCRdb's D call, TRBD2, is unchecked because there is no DNA. CDR1 is LNHNV, CDR2 YYDKDF, per germline (reference sequence). This CDR3 is built from 14 residues. CDR3 sequence: CATSSPVGYNEQFF.

V is TRBV5-1 and J is TRBJ2-1; TCRdb calls TRBD2, which cannot be checked without DNA. The germline gives CDR1 SGHRS, CDR2 YFSETQ. This CDR3 comprises 15 residues. This chain's CDR3 is CASSSGTSAYNEQFF.

This sequence joins TRBV27 and TRBJ2-7. There are 13 residues in the CDR3. CDR1 MNHEY and CDR2 SMNVEV come from the germline V gene (reference sequence). The CDR3 sequence: CASSLSHSYEQYF.

The chain uses TRBV5-5 and TRBJ2-7; TCRdb proposes TRBD1, but this gene call is untestable without DNA. The V gene's germline CDR1 is SGHKS and CDR2 YYEKEE (reference sequence). The CDR3 is 14 amino acids. The CDR3 is CASSLGAASYEQYF.

V and J are TRBV29-1 and TRBJ1-5. Germline V gene lookup returns CDR1 SQVTM and CDR2 ANQGSEA. This CDR3 is 15 amino acids long. CDR3 protein: CSVDDWGSGNQPQHF.

The chain employs TRBV19 and TRBJ1-1; TCRdb outputs TRBD1, but without DNA this stays unchecked. Germline loops: CDR1 LNHDA, CDR2 SQIVND (reference sequence). The CDR3 sequence is 13 residues long. The CDR3 here is CASSIVRHTEAFF.

V is TRBV12-3 or TRBV12-4 and J is TRBJ1-1. CDR3 size: 13 residues. CDR3 loop: CASGLDLNTEAFF.

V gene TRBV12-3 or TRBV12-4 combines with J gene TRBJ2-7. This CDR3 is 13 amino acids long. The chain's CDR3 is CASSFQGSYEQYF.

This chain joins TRBV4-1 and TRBJ1-5; TCRdb's D call of TRBD1 is untestable without DNA. Germline V gene sequence: CDR1 MGHRA, CDR2 YSYEKL. This CDR3 contains 17 residues. CDR3 protein: CASSQDPGTGGHQPQHF.

V usage is TRBV19 and J usage is TRBJ2-1; lacking DNA, the TRBD2 call made by TCRdb goes unchecked. CDR1 is LNHDA, CDR2 SQIVND, per germline (reference sequence). This CDR3 region has 18 residues. CDR3 region: CASSIPILERGTRNEQFF.

The V call is TRBV7-3, the J call TRBJ2-5; TCRdb names TRBD1, which stays unverified in the absence of DNA. Germline CDR1 reads SGHTA; CDR2 reads FQGTGA. The CDR3 runs 12 residues. The CDR3 protein is CASSPGLGTQYF.

The CDR3 reads CASSPGTSGADTEQFF. The chain couples TRBV7-3 to TRBJ2-1; TCRdb calls TRBD2, which cannot be checked without DNA. The germline gives CDR1 SGHTA, CDR2 FQGTGA. The CDR3 extends over 16 amino acids.

The chain has TRBV29-1 and TRBJ2-7. The CDR3 totals 11 residues. CDR1 is SQVTM, CDR2 ANQGSEA, per germline. The CDR3 is CSVGGIHEQYF.

The chain links TRBV11-2 to TRBJ2-5; TCRdb calls TRBD1, which cannot be checked without DNA. Germline assignment: CDR1 SGHAT and CDR2 FQNNGV. The CDR3 consists of 14 residues. The CDR3 region is CASRDRGSQETQYF.

The chain uses TRBV7-9 and TRBJ2-5; TCRdb reports TRBD2, a call that lacks DNA to check it against. Germline assignment: CDR1 SEHNR and CDR2 FQNEAQ (reference sequence). CDR3 length equals 16 residues. The CDR3 loop reads CASSWGLAGGVETQYF.

This chain uses TRBV7-9 with TRBJ1-2. The CDR3 contains 15 residues. Germline-derived CDR1 and CDR2 are SEHNR and FQNEAQ (reference sequence). The chain's CDR3 is CASSLTPGGNYGYTF.

This chain joins TRBV29-1 and TRBJ1-1. Germline V gene data show CDR1 as SQVTM and CDR2 as ANQGSEA. This CDR3 contains 12 residues. The CDR3 loop is CSVPDENTEAFF.

This rearrangement joins TRBV2 to TRBJ2-1; TCRdb returns TRBD2, unconfirmable since there is no DNA. CDR1 is SNHLY and CDR2 is FYNNEI in the germline V gene. This CDR3 comprises 16 residues. The CDR3 spells CASSEAHAGGRNEQFF.

The chain combines TRBV12-3 or TRBV12-4 with TRBJ2-7. This CDR3 contains 14 residues. CDR3 residues: CASSFSGRAGEQYF.

The gene calls are TRBV18 and TRBJ2-2; TCRdb names TRBD2, which stays unverified in the absence of DNA. The CDR3 loop spans 13 amino acids. Per germline, CDR1 KGHSH and CDR2 LQKENI. This chain's CDR3 is CATFAGYTGELFF.

V is TRBV20-1 and J is TRBJ1-1; TCRdb proposes TRBD1, but this gene call is untestable without DNA. The CDR3 has 15 amino acids. Germline CDR1 DFQATT, CDR2 SNEGSKA (reference sequence). The CDR3 is CSARERTGMNTEAFF.

V gene TRBV12-3 or TRBV12-4 combines with J gene TRBJ2-2; as DNA is missing, the TRBD1 call by TCRdb cannot be tested. The CDR3 extends over 15 amino acids. The CDR3 sequence is CASSPRPGFTGELFF.